These 5 T cell receptor beta chains share one sample of origin, sequenced in a study of brain T cells in children with intractable seizures (dated by TCRdb to the early 2020s). The protocol used for the library was the immunoSEQ multiplex PCR assay. TCRdb took over this immuneACCESS table, retaining in-frame rearrangements with V and J assigned. Such tables are incomplete; in checked studies, under half of the missing clones stem from an unresolved V gene, and the remainder is unexplained. The sample includes 60,000 to 85,000 clones, with about 92% observed a single time. The ten largest clones add up to roughly 1.4% of the sample. The sample's time point label is to be understood as: resected brain tissue, or blood drawn just prior to surgery. The sample in question was peripheral blood, obtained at surgery. These receptors came from a boy less than two years old with tuberous sclerosis and intractable seizures.

The chain couples TRBV7-9 to TRBJ1-1; TRBD1 agrees at 9 bases. Germline-derived CDR1 and CDR2 are SEHNR and FQNEAQ (reference sequence). The V gene end was trimmed by 6 bases and the J gene end by 4 bases; junction bases not matched to a gene: 9. The CDR3 is made up of 15 amino acids. The DNA of the CDR3 is TGTGCCAGCAGGATCACGGGACAGGGAGGCACTGAAGCTTTCTTT. This gives the protein CASRITGQGGTEAFF.

This clone was detected only a few times. The chain employs TRBV28 and TRBJ1-5; 10 bases match TRBD1. Germline V lookup: CDR1 MDHEN, CDR2 SYDVKM. This CDR3 spans 18 amino acids. With 7 bases clipped from V and 2 bases from J, the junction kept 14 bases outside the gene matches. The CDR3 reads CASTNRDRGRGGNQPQHF. The DNA of the CDR3 is TGTGCCAGCACCAACCGGGACAGGGGAAGAGGGGGCAATCAGCCCCAGCATTTT.

The J gene is TRBJ2-7, the V gene TRBV27; TRBD1 aligns across 7 bases. J lost 2 bases, V lost 6 bases, and 7 bases had no gene match. The germline gives CDR1 MNHEY, CDR2 SMNVEV (reference sequence). This CDR3 comprises 14 residues. The CDR3 sequence is CASRRQQGAYEQYF. CDR3 sequence (DNA): TGTGCCAGCAGGAGACAGCAGGGGGCCTACGAGCAGTACTTC.

This rearrangement joins TRBV24-1 to TRBJ2-1, with TRBD2 matching over 9 bases. The germline CDR1 and CDR2 sequences are KGHDR and SFDVKD. This CDR3 comprises 18 residues. V lost 3 bases, J lost 7 bases, and 15 bases stayed unmatched. CDR3 coding DNA: TGTGCCACCAGTGATATGCCGTCGGGCGGGAGGGCCGGTAATGAGCAGTTCTTC. Amino acids: CATSDMPSGGRAGNEQFF.

This clone turned up a few times. This rearrangement joins TRBV6-5 to TRBJ1-4; 9 bases are shared with TRBD1. Trimming cost V 4 bases and J 6 bases; bases outside gene matches: 3. Looked up from germline, CDR1 is MNHEY and CDR2 is SVGAGI. There are 14 residues in the CDR3. CDR3 amino acids: CASSSTGGDEKLFF. DNA for the CDR3: TGTGCCAGCAGTTCAACAGGGGGCGATGAAAAACTGTTTTTT.